Listed below are T cell receptor beta chains from one sample, sequenced in a study of shared clonotypes between healthy human individuals. Only in-frame clones appear in the TCRdb table, and some are missing; sequencing was by immunoSEQ multiplex PCR. The data contain about 680,000 clones, approximately 73% of them singletons. What was sequenced was memory CD4+ T cells sorted from blood. The source of these receptors is a young woman in good health. Each CDR3 is given with its conserved first and last residue. The D gene is left open where the match is weak. A clone size is listed for some rows: how often the clone was seen (once, few, many), or a class if it is expanded.

TRBD2 | . | TRBJ2-3 | TRBV4-1 | CASSHLAGASTDTQYF | TGCGCCAGCAGCCACCTAGCGGGAGCTAGCACAGATACGCAGTATTTT
. | . | TRBJ1-1 | TRBV14 | CASSHGPFAEAFF | TGTGCCAGCAGCCACGGACCGTTCGCTGAAGCTTTCTTT
. | . | TRBJ2-1 | TRBV28 | CASSSDSYNEQFF | TGTGCCAGCAGCTCTGACTCCTACAATGAGCAGTTCTTC
TRBD2 | . | TRBJ2-7 | TRBV5-1 | CASSRLAGGHEQYF | TGCGCCAGCAGCCGACTAGCGGGAGGGCACGAGCAGTACTTC
TRBD2 | . | TRBJ2-4 | TRBV19 | CASSIQREDSKYF | TGTGCCAGTAGTATACAGCGGGAGGATTCGAAGTACTTC
TRBD1 | . | TRBJ1-2 | TRBV15 | CATSRDPGQGYGYTF | TGTGCCACCAGCAGAGATCCGGGACAGGGTTATGGCTACACCTTC
TRBD1 | . | TRBJ1-4 | TRBV6-5 | CASSRRQGNEKLFF | TGTGCCAGCAGCCGCCGACAGGGTAATGAAAAACTGTTTTTT
. | . | TRBJ1-4 | TRBV27 | CASSRLSATNEKLFF | TGTGCCAGCAGTCGGCTATCAGCAACTAATGAAAAACTGTTTTTT
. | . | TRBJ1-2 | TRBV7-9 | CASSLEGMRVYTF | TGTGCCAGCAGCTTAGAGGGGATGAGGGTCTACACCTTC
. | . | TRBJ1-3 | TRBV9 | CASSAMGASGNTIYF | TGTGCCAGCAGCGCCATGGGGGCCTCTGGAAACACCATATATTTT
TRBD1 | . | TRBJ1-6 | TRBV30 | CAWSVRQGYSPLHF | TGTGCCTGGAGTGTACGACAGGGCTATTCACCCCTCCACTTT
. | . | TRBJ1-1 | TRBV13 | CASSRGGNAEAFF | TGTGCCAGCAGCCGGGGGGGAAACGCTGAAGCTTTCTTT
. | . | TRBJ2-7 | TRBV20-1 | CSASNSYEQYF | TGCAGTGCTAGCAACTCCTACGAGCAGTACTTC
. | . | TRBJ1-1 | TRBV7-2 | CASSPYSAEAFF | TGTGCCAGCAGCCCCTACTCCGCTGAAGCTTTCTTT
. | once | TRBJ2-5 | TRBV27 | CASTQGQETQYF | TGTGCCAGCACGCAGGGCCAAGAGACCCAGTACTTC
TRBD2 | . | TRBJ2-3 | TRBV28 | CASSFQREGSDTQYF | TGTGCCAGCAGTTTTCAGCGGGAGGGGTCAGATACGCAGTATTTT
TRBD2 | . | TRBJ2-2 | TRBV11-2 | CASRVMAGGPITGELFF | TGTGCCAGCAGGGTTATGGCGGGGGGGCCGATCACCGGGGAGCTGTTTTTT
. | . | TRBJ2-7 | TRBV30 | CAWSPTSGEQYF | TGTGCCTGGAGTCCGACCTCTGGAGAGCAGTACTTC
TRBD2 | . | TRBJ2-1 | TRBV28 | CASSPTSGHHNEQFF | TGTGCCAGCAGCCCAACTAGCGGGCACCACAATGAGCAGTTCTTC
TRBD2 | . | TRBJ2-5 | TRBV28 | CASSLSFRNSLAGGEETQYF | TGTGCCAGCAGTTTATCGTTCCGAAACAGCCTAGCGGGAGGTGAAGAGACCCAGTACTTC
. | . | TRBJ1-2 | TRBV2 | CASSEALQAMSGYTF | TGTGCCAGCAGTGAAGCGCTTCAAGCGATGAGTGGCTACACCTTC
. | . | TRBJ2-3 | TRBV28 | CASSFSTGRGTDTQYF | TGTGCCAGCAGTTTTTCAACAGGAAGGGGCACAGATACGCAGTATTTT
TRBD1 | . | TRBJ1-2 | TRBV5-1 | CASSLSIGQGNGYTF | TGCGCCAGCAGCTTGTCAATCGGACAGGGTAACGGCTACACCTTC
. | . | TRBJ1-5 | TRBV5-5 | CASSLVGHQPQHF | TGTGCCAGCAGCTTGGTGGGACATCAGCCCCAGCATTTT
. | few | TRBJ2-1 | TRBV25-1 | CASGANNEQFF | TGTGCCAGCGGGGCTAACAATGAGCAGTTCTTC
TRBD1 | . | TRBJ1-5 | TRBV5-1 | CASSRTGQGAQDQPQHF | TGCGCCAGCAGCCGCACGGGACAGGGGGCGCAGGATCAGCCCCAGCATTTT
. | . | TRBJ2-7 | TRBV6-1 | CASSEAHASIYEQYF | TGTGCCAGCAGTGAAGCGCACGCCAGTATCTACGAGCAGTACTTC
. | once | TRBJ1-2 | TRBV6-5 | CASSYSNRVDYGYTF | TGTGCCAGCAGTTACTCTAACAGGGTTGACTATGGCTACACCTTC
TRBD1 | . | TRBJ2-7 | TRBV5-1 | CASSSGGTGYEQYF | TGCGCCAGCAGCTCAGGGGGCACCGGCTACGAGCAGTACTTC
. | . | TRBJ1-2 | TRBV6-6 | CASSYSEGYTF | TGTGCCAGCAGTTACAGCGAAGGCTACACCTTC
. | . | TRBJ1-4 | TRBV6-1 | CASSEAGVGKGKLFF | TGTGCCAGCAGTGAAGCGGGGGTAGGGAAGGGAAAACTGTTTTTT
. | . | TRBJ2-1 | TRBV10-3 | CAIGGRGSNEQFF | TGTGCCATCGGAGGGAGGGGGAGCAATGAGCAGTTCTTC
TRBD1 | few | TRBJ1-4 | TRBV5-1 | CASSSGQANEKLFF | TGCGCCAGCAGCTCGGGACAGGCTAATGAAAAACTGTTTTTT
. | . | TRBJ1-4 | TRBV30 | CAWSPGQWGGEKLFF | TGTGCCTGGAGCCCCGGCCAGTGGGGTGGGGAAAAACTGTTTTTT
TRBD1 | . | TRBJ1-1 | TRBV7-9 | CASSLRQGAEAFF | TGTGCCAGCAGCTTACGACAGGGCGCTGAAGCTTTCTTT
. | . | TRBJ2-7 | TRBV11-2 | CASSLAELSSYEQYF | TGTGCCAGCAGCTTGGCGGAGCTGAGCTCCTACGAGCAGTACTTC
TRBD2 | . | TRBJ2-2 | TRBV28 | CASSRPSGRTDTGELFF | TGTGCCAGCAGTCGCCCTAGCGGGAGGACGGACACCGGGGAGCTGTTTTTT
. | . | TRBJ1-5 | TRBV18 | CASSPGQGSGQPQHF | TGTGCCAGCTCACCAGGGCAGGGGAGCGGCCAGCCCCAGCATTTT
. | . | TRBJ2-2 | TRBV2 | CASGDHANTGELFF | TGTGCCAGTGGGGACCACGCGAACACCGGGGAGCTGTTTTTT
. | . | TRBJ1-4 | TRBV27 | CASRGIEGGNNEKLFF | TGTGCCAGCAGGGGAATTGAGGGGGGAAATAATGAAAAACTGTTTTTT
. | few | TRBJ2-7 | TRBV15 | CATSRAQGSREQYF | TGTGCCACCAGCAGAGCCCAGGGCAGTAGGGAGCAGTACTTC
TRBD2 | . | TRBJ2-2 | TRBV19 | CASSIERGRGELFF | TGTGCCAGTAGTATTGAGCGCGGGAGAGGGGAGCTGTTTTTT
TRBD1 | . | TRBJ2-2 | TRBV28 | CASSPRDRDGGELFF | TGTGCCAGCAGCCCGCGGGACAGGGATGGAGGGGAGCTGTTTTTT
. | . | TRBJ2-2 | TRBV4-1 | CASSQVGSAGSNTGELFF | TGCGCCAGCAGCCAAGTAGGTTCGGCAGGCTCGAACACCGGGGAGCTGTTTTTT
. | . | TRBJ2-3 | TRBV28 | CASSLGMPAVKYF | TGTGCCAGCAGTTTAGGTATGCCCGCGGTGAAGTATTTT
. | . | TRBJ2-7 | TRBV5-1 | CASSLSFGDPSYEQYF | TGCGCCAGCAGCTTGAGTTTTGGGGACCCATCCTACGAGCAGTACTTC
TRBD2 | . | TRBJ2-7 | TRBV7-2 | CASSLGSGRSYEQYF | TGTGCCAGCAGCTTAGGGAGCGGGAGATCCTACGAGCAGTACTTC
. | . | TRBJ2-6 | TRBV19 | CASRPPGSGANVLTF | TGTGCCAGTAGACCCCCGGGGTCTGGGGCCAACGTCCTGACTTTC
. | . | TRBJ1-5 | TRBV18 | CASSPQDANQPQHF | TGTGCCAGCTCACCACAGGATGCGAATCAGCCCCAGCATTTT
. | . | TRBJ2-2 | TRBV7-9 | CASSLGQNTGELFF | TGTGCCAGCAGCCTGGGACAGAACACCGGGGAGCTGTTTTTT
TRBD2 | . | TRBJ2-2 | TRBV10-1 | CASSEFGLEIGLGTGELFF | TGCGCCAGCAGTGAGTTTGGACTAGAAATCGGGCTAGGCACCGGGGAGCTGTTTTTT
. | many | TRBJ2-3 | TRBV11-2 | CASSLGHQLTDTQYF | TGTGCCAGCAGCTTAGGCCATCAGCTGACAGATACGCAGTATTTT
. | . | TRBJ2-5 | TRBV4-1 | CASSPDPDQETQYF | TGCGCCAGCAGCCCCGATCCCGACCAAGAGACCCAGTACTTC
TRBD1 | . | TRBJ2-3 | TRBV27 | CASSLIPDRVRDTQYF | TGTGCCAGCAGTTTAATTCCTGACAGGGTCCGAGATACGCAGTATTTT
TRBD2 | . | TRBJ2-1 | TRBV6-1 | CASSGGLAGTASSYNEQFF | TGTGCCAGCAGTGGAGGACTAGCGGGGACTGCAAGCTCCTACAATGAGCAGTTCTTC
TRBD1 | . | TRBJ1-2 | TRBV9 | CASSTQQGGYGYTF | TGTGCCAGCAGCACCCAGCAGGGGGGCTATGGCTACACCTTC
TRBD1 | . | TRBJ1-1 | TRBV6-5 | CASSLRGVNTEAFF | TGTGCCAGCAGCCTCAGGGGGGTGAACACTGAAGCTTTCTTT